This TCR beta chain was recorded in a study of shared clonotypes between healthy human individuals. Study-level points and caveats: Among donors, the sharing of clonotypes was expected to be influenced by sequencing depth.

CD45RO-negative CD8 cells positively selected for CCR7 made up the naive population, which excluded terminally differentiated effector memory CD45RA+ cells. With respect to this clone: Its target is not known.

TCRdb's table, derived via immunoSEQ multiplex PCR, lists solely in-frame clones and lacks some. Of around 2.1 million clones listed, just over 90% are singletons. The sample consisted of naive CD8+ T cells from PBMCs. This TCR was sampled from a man younger than 30 in good health. Some clones in this sample may be carry-over from other donors' samples.

The CDR3 here is CASSARSYEQYF. The CDR3 DNA reads TGTGCCAGCAGCGCACGATCCTACGAGCAGTACTTC. V and J are TRBV14 and TRBJ2-7, with D uncertain. The V gene lost 5 bases and the J gene lost 1 base, with 6 bases spanning the gap. This CDR3 comprises 12 residues. Germline V gene data show CDR1 as SGHDN and CDR2 as FVKESK.